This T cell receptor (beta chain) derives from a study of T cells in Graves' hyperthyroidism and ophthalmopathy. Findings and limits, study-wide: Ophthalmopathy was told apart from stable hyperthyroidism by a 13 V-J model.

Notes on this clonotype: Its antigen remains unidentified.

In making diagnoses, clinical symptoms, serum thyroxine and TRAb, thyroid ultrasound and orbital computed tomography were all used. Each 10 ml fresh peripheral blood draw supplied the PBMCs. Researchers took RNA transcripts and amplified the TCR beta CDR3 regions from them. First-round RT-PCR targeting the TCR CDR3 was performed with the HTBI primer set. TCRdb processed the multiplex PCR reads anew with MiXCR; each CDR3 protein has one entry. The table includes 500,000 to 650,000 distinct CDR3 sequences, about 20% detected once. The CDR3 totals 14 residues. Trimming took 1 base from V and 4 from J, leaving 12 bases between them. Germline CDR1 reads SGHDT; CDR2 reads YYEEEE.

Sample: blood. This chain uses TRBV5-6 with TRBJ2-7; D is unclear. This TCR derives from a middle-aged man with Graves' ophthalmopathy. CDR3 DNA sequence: TGTGCCAGCAGCTTGCGTTTCGGCGGTTACGAGCAGTACTTC. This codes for CASSLRFGGYEQYF.